This T cell receptor beta chain came from a study of shared clonotypes between healthy human individuals (dated by TCRdb to 2020 to 2021). About the study as a whole: A few men and a couple of women, aged 18 to 49 years, made up the cohort. For each donor, CD4 naive and CD4 memory were each run on three plates, CD8 naive on two plates, and CD8 memory on one plate. To estimate repertoire size and how much clonotype sharing occurs between individuals, the study deeply sequenced the blood TCR repertoires of about five healthy adults. To increase sequencing depth and limit assay-specific biases, different laboratories used diverse techniques to prepare libraries and sequence TCR repertoires. Leukapheresis yielded between about 0.85 and 10 billion PBMCs per donor. The research as a whole found: Because the study included only a small number of donors, the genetic and exposure-history diversity represented was limited. Sampling was limited to blood, and TCR repertoires in tissue likely differ from TCR repertoires in blood. Higher generation probabilities were observed for clonotypes shared by all four sorted-subset donors than for non-shared clonotypes. Larger estimated clonotype richness was generally found for naive subsets than for memory subsets. Incomplete sequencing was indicated by rarefaction of sorted-subset datasets, despite the large sequencing depth. Around 5% of naive CD4, roughly 3.6% of naive CD8, around 2.3% of memory CD4, and about 0.4% of memory CD8 clonotypes were shared across a handful of donors. Pairwise subsampling indicated that sequencing depth was expected to affect the degree of clonotype sharing among donors.

This clone was seen once. The clone's antigen remains unknown. The input lacks base qualities; no much larger clone sits a single base away. Using the deep immunoSEQ assay, TCR CDR3 regions were amplified from genomic DNA by multiplex PCR. Extracted genomic DNA from each cell subset was distributed evenly across all wells of several immunoSEQ 96-well plates, and each plate was treated as a replicate. For sorted subsets, about 210 ng of genomic DNA, equivalent to some 30,000 T cell genomes, went into each replicate PCR. Purified libraries were quantified with a Qubit 3.0 fluorometer, sized on a Bioanalyzer 2100, and re-quantified with the KAPA Library Quantification kit. Each immunoSEQ 96-well plate was sequenced on its own single-read 150-cycle Illumina NextSeq 550 flow cell. Processing in the source paper ran as follows. Because the immunoSEQ output included only junctional sequences and no quality scores, the filtering could not be the same as the filtering used for full-length reads. To assign V/J genes and CDR3, sequences were annotated against IMGT germline references using PyIR, a Python wrapper for IgBLAST v1.9. Reads were filtered out if the reads had weak V/J assignments (E-value above 1e-6), no CDR3, stop codons, out-of-frame junctions, or ambiguous translated residues. V3J clonotypes were defined by identical inferred V gene, J gene, and CDR3 amino acid sequence. To compute the percentage overlap between repertoires, the number of shared unique clonotypes was divided by the size of the smaller repertoire. Three approaches were used to assess repertoire richness: RTK rarefaction, the Chao1 estimator, and Recon v2.1 estimates of unobserved clonotypes. Generation probabilities were computed with OLGA for all TCRbeta clonotypes obtained by the gDNA method from a few donors. TCRdb holds this immuneACCESS table with in-frame rearrangements only. Some clones are missing; in checked studies, unresolved V genes explain under half, and the rest has no known cause. That table gives V, J and clone size, and the DNA gave D and trimming. In all, the sample holds millions of clones, and about 92% of those were seen once. The ten biggest clones cover 1.5% to 2% of the sample.

For the CD8 naive samples, CD45RO-negative cells were positively selected for CCR7, yielding a CD45RA+CCR7+ population from which TemRA cells were excluded. The donors were healthy, HIV-negative adults with no recently reported acute infections or vaccinations. Every donor was a Caucasian adult residing in Nashville, Tennessee, USA. Blood was collected by leukapheresis, and PBMCs were isolated by Ficoll-Histopaque density gradient centrifugation and then cryopreserved in liquid nitrogen vapor phase. Analytical flow cytometry was used to check the purity and quantity of every magnetically sorted T cell population. Genomic DNA was isolated from every sorted fraction and measured by UV absorbance on a Nanodrop 2000c. Including cysteine and phenylalanine, the CDR3 has 14 amino acids. CDR3 DNA is the only sequence kept; it has 42 bases, read in frame from the first base. The germline V gene sets CDR1 to MNHEY and CDR2 to SVGAGI. Clipping removes 2 bases from V and 2 bases from J, with 3 as the unmatched junction base count.

Sequenced: naive CD8+ T cells from PBMCs. Explained via the paper, the cell subset or site label denotes: CD45RA+CCR7+. This chain joins TRBV6-5 to TRBJ2-7, and TRBD1 aligns with 7 junction nucleotides. The sequence was collected from a man aged 18 to 29 in good health. Some clones in this sample may be carry-over from other donors' samples. Read as DNA, the sequence is TGTGCCAGCAGTTACGGGACAGAGGCCTACGAGCAGTACTTC. Its protein reads: CASSYGTEAYEQYF.